Following are 19 T cell receptor beta chains from one sample sequenced in a study of control samples from healthy donors and cancer patients. Sequenced by immunoSEQ multiplex PCR; TCRdb stores in-frame clones only, minus some. This table holds roughly 400,000 clones, more than 80% found once. The specimen sequenced was PBMCs. These receptors originate from a man aged 35 to 55 with head and neck cancer.

The genes are TRBV6-5 and TRBJ2-7, with TRBD2 identical over 8 bases. Germline lookup yields CDR1 MNHEY and CDR2 SVGAGI. The V gene end was trimmed by 6 bases and the J gene end by 12 bases; junction bases not matched to a gene: 13. The CDR3 covers 13 residues. CDR3 in DNA: TGTGCCAGCAGGGGGCTTGATAGCGGGACCCCGTACTTC. This gives the protein CASRGLDSGTPYF.

DNA for the CDR3: TGTGCCAGCAGGGACAGGGACACAGATACGCAGTATTTT. Its translation is CASRDRDTDTQYF. The chain is built from TRBV6-4 and TRBJ2-3, with 8 bases identical to TRBD1. V lost 6 bases and J lost 2; bases outside the gene matches: 1. In germline, CDR1 is MRHNA, CDR2 SNTAGT. The CDR3 sequence is 13 residues long.

V gene TRBV7-2 combines with J gene TRBJ2-7; 13 bases match TRBD2. Germline V gene data show CDR1 as SGHTA and CDR2 as FQGNSA. V shed 5 bases, J shed 9 bases, and the junction held 7 bases outside the gene matches. The CDR3 runs 14 residues. The DNA of the CDR3 is TGTGCCAGCAGCCCCGGACTAGCGGGGGAGGTGCAGTACTTC. Amino acids: CASSPGLAGEVQYF.

This clone showed up just a few times. The chain carries TRBV30 and TRBJ2-6; maybe TRBD1 (5 bases). Germline CDR1 reads GTSNPN; CDR2 reads SVGIG (reference sequence). CDR3 length equals 17 residues. Trimming cost V 1 base and J 2 bases, with 15 bases left between them. This chain's CDR3 is CAWSAGLMFTGANVLTF. The CDR3 nucleotides are TGTGCCTGGAGTGCAGGGCTTATGTTTACTGGGGCCAACGTCCTGACTTTC.

This clone was detected only a few times. One junction end does not reproduce the germline sequence, and a read error may be involved. J is TRBJ2-2 and V is TRBV19; D might be TRBD1 or TRBD2, each matching 5 bases. Germline CDR1 and CDR2: LNHDA and SQIVND (reference sequence). CDR3 size: 12 residues. CDR3 DNA sequence: TGTGCCAGTAGTAGGACACACCGGGGAGCTGTTTTT. It translates to CASSRTHRGAVF. Drawing the rest from reference TRBV19 and TRBJ2-2, the complete variable domain is DGGITQSPKYLFRKEGQNVTLSCEQNLNHDAMYWYRQDPGQGLRLIYYSQIVNDFQKGDIAEGYSVSREKKESFPLTVTSAQKNPTAFYLCASSRTHRGAVFGEGSRLTVL.

The chain recombines TRBV14 with TRBJ2-3; D unresolved. Trimming stripped 0 bases from V and 5 bases from J, with 6 bases between. From germline, CDR1 is SGHDN and CDR2 FVKESK. The CDR3 spans 13 residues. The CDR3 is CASSQDLRDTQYF. In nucleotides, the CDR3 is TGTGCCAGCAGCCAAGATTTGCGAGATACGCAGTATTTT. Based on the CDR3 plus reference TRBV14 and TRBJ2-3, the full variable domain is EAGVTQFPSHSVIEKGQTVTLRCDPISGHDNLYWYRRVMGKEIKFLLHFVKESKQDESGMPNNRFLAERTGGTYSTLKVQPAELEDSGVYFCASSQDLRDTQYFGPGTRLTVL.

The V and J genes are TRBV24-1 and TRBJ2-1; TRBD2 agrees at 7 bases. Looked up from germline, CDR1 is KGHDR and CDR2 is SFDVKD. The CDR3 consists of 15 residues. The V gene end was trimmed by 5 bases and the J gene end by 8 bases; junction bases not matched to a gene: 11. The CDR3 nucleotides are TGTGCCACCAGTGGTGAGGGGAGGGCTCTGGATGAGCAGTTCTTC. As protein: CATSGEGRALDEQFF.

The rearrangement joins TRBV11-2 to TRBJ2-5; 12 nucleotides align to TRBD2. The length of the CDR3 is 16 residues. Germline values: CDR1 SGHAT, CDR2 FQNNGV. V lost 5 bases and J lost 1; bases outside the gene matches: 5. In nucleotides, the CDR3 is TGTGCCAGCAGCCTAACTAGCGGGGGGCCCCAAGAGACCCAGTACTTC. Residues: CASSLTSGGPQETQYF.

The chain links TRBV6-5 to TRBJ1-1, with 9 bases identical to TRBD1. Germline loops: CDR1 MNHEY, CDR2 SVGAGI. CDR3 length: 15 residues. The J segment lost 11 bases and the V segment lost 4 bases, leaving 14 bases of the junction unmatched. DNA of the CDR3: TGTGCCAGCAGTTTGGCTCCGGGACAGGGAATTGACGCTTTCTTT. It specifies CASSLAPGQGIDAFF.

This chain links TRBV5-1 with TRBJ2-7, with 8 bases that match TRBD1. The CDR3 runs 14 residues. V lost 0 bases, J lost 5 bases, and 4 bases stayed unmatched. From germline, CDR1 is SGHRS and CDR2 YFSETQ. The CDR3 DNA reads as TGCGCCAGCAGCTTGGGACAGGGGAGGAACGAGCAGTACTTC. Translated: CASSLGQGRNEQYF.

The V and J genes are TRBV7-2 and TRBJ1-5; no clear D gene. This CDR3 is built from 14 residues. Germline CDR1 SGHTA, CDR2 FQGNSA. Trimming removed 1 base from V and 6 bases from J, with 10 bases in between. For the CDR3, the DNA is TGTGCCAGCAGCTTAGGAACTTATCCTCAGCCCCAGCATTTT. Protein: CASSLGTYPQPQHF.

The chain links TRBV5-1 to TRBJ1-1; perhaps TRBD1 as D (6 bases). Germline lookup yields CDR1 SGHRS and CDR2 YFSETQ. With 3 bases removed from V and 7 bases from J, the gap between germline ends came to 16 bases. CDR3 size: 14 residues. For the CDR3, the DNA is TGCGCCAGCAGCTCATCAGGGGCCCAGATTGAAGCTTTCTTT. Translating it yields CASSSSGAQIEAFF.

There are a few counts of this clone. The rearrangement uses TRBV9 and TRBJ2-5; 8 bases line up with TRBD1. Germline V gene sequence: CDR1 SGDLS, CDR2 YYNGEE. Losses at the gene ends were 1 base for V and 7 bases for J; bases not matched to a gene: 9. There are 15 residues in the CDR3. The CDR3 DNA sequence: TGTGCCAGCAGCGTACACCCGGACAGGGCAGGGACCCAGTACTTC. This codes for CASSVHPDRAGTQYF.

The V and J genes are TRBV18 and TRBJ1-1; D unclear. The CDR3 is 20 amino acids. The germline V and J ends were trimmed by 6 bases and 2 bases, with 31 bases remaining between them. The germline gives CDR1 KGHSH, CDR2 LQKENI. Written as DNA, the CDR3 is TGTGCCAGCTCCCCCCAGATGTTGAAAGTTTTGGTGGGTCCTAACACTGAAGCTTTCTTT. Translation: CASSPQMLKVLVGPNTEAFF.

The chain combines TRBV2 with TRBJ1-6; D is uncertain. There are 13 residues in the CDR3. The ends were cut back, 7 bases at V and 7 bases at J, with 11 bases in the middle. The germline CDR1 and CDR2 sequences are SNHLY and FYNNEI. Here the CDR3 reads CASTGLLNSPLHF. The CDR3 DNA is TGTGCCAGCACAGGCCTACTGAATTCACCCCTCCACTTT. The full variable domain, completed using reference TRBV2 and TRBJ1-6, is EPEVTQTPSHQVTQMGQEVILRCVPISNHLYFYWYRQILGQKVEFLVSFYNNEISEKSEIFDDQFSVERPDGSNFTLKIRSTKLEDSAMYFCASTGLLNSPLHFGNGTRLTVT.

This CDR3 reads CASSHDRDRVGETQYF. The CDR3 coding sequence is TGTGCCAGCAGTCACGACCGGGACAGGGTTGGAGAGACCCAGTACTTC. The chain links TRBV5-6 to TRBJ2-5; 9 positions match TRBD1. The J segment lost 4 bases and the V segment lost 5 bases, leaving 12 bases of the junction unmatched. Germline V lookup: CDR1 SGHDT, CDR2 YYEEEE. The CDR3 is 16 amino acids.

This clone has only a few counts. This rearrangement joins TRBV29-1 to TRBJ2-4; TRBD2 matches 7 bases. Germline V gene sequence: CDR1 SQVTM, CDR2 ANQGSEA. J lost 0 bases, V lost 6 bases, and 8 bases had no gene match. The CDR3 runs 15 residues. As DNA, the CDR3 is TGCAGCGTGAGGGAGGGCTACCTAGCCAAAAACATTCAGTACTTC. This gives the protein CSVREGYLAKNIQYF. Full variable domain (missing parts from reference TRBV29-1 and TRBJ2-4): SAVISQKPSRDICQRGTSLTIQCQVDSQVTMMFWYRQQPGQSLTLIATANQGSEATYESGFVIDKFPISRPNLTFSTLTVSNMSPEDSSIYLCSVREGYLAKNIQYFGAGTRLSVL.

The chain has TRBV10-2 and TRBJ2-1; TRBD2 aligns across 9 bases. The germline gives CDR1 WSHSY, CDR2 SAAADI. V was pared by 0 bases and J by 2 bases, with 2 bases of the junction left unmatched. The CDR3 contains 16 residues. CDR3 bases: TGCGCCAGCAGTGAGTCGGCTAGCGGGGCCTACAATGAGCAGTTCTTC. This gives the protein CASSESASGAYNEQFF.

V is TRBV25-1 and J is TRBJ2-1, with TRBD2 matching 7 bases. There are 14 residues in the CDR3. J lost 3 bases, V lost 5 bases, and 4 bases had no gene match. Germline V gene sequence: CDR1 MGHDK, CDR2 SYGVNS. The CDR3: CASSWRERYNEQFF. CDR3 DNA sequence: TGTGCCAGCAGTTGGCGGGAGCGCTACAATGAGCAGTTCTTC. Supplemented by reference TRBV25-1 and TRBJ2-1, the full variable domain reads EADIYQTPRYLVIGTGKKITLECSQTMGHDKMYWYQQDPGMELHLIHYSYGVNSTEKGDLSSESTVSRIRTEHFPLTLESARPSHTSQYLCASSWRERYNEQFFGPGTRLTVL.